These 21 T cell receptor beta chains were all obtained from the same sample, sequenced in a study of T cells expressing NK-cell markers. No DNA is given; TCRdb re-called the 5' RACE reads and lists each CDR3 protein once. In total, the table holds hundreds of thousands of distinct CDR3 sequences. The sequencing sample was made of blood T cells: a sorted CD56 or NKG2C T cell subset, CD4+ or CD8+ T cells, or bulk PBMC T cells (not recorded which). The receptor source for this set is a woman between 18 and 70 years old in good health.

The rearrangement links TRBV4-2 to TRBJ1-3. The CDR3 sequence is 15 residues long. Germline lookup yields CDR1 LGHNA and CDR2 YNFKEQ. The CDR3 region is CASSQEDSSGNTIYF.

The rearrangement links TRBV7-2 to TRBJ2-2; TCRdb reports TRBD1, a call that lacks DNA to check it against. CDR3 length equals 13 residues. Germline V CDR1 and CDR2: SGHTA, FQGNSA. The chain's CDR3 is CATGTVYTGELFF.

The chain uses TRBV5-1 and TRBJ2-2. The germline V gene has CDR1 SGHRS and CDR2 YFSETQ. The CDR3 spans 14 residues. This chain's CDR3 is CASSFNLNTGELFF.

This chain's CDR3 is CASSVRAGSVYEQFF. The J gene is TRBJ2-1, the V gene TRBV6-1; the D call from TCRdb, TRBD2, cannot be confirmed without DNA. The CDR3 spans 15 residues. Germline V gene data show CDR1 as MNHNS and CDR2 as SASEGT.

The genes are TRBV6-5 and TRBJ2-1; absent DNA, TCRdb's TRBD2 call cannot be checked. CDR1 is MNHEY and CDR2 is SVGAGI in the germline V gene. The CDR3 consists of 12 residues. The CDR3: CASSSLRGEGFF.

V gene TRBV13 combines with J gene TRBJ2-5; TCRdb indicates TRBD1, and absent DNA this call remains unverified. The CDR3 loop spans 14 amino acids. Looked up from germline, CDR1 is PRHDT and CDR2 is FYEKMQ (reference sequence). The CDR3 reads CASSSGQGPETQYF.

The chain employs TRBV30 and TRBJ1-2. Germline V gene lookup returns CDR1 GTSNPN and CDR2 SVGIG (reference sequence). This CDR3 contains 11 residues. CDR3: CACDRPYGYTF.

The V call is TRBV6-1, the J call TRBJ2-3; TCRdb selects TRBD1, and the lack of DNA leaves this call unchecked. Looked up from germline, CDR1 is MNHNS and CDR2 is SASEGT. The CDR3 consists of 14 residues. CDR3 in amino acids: CASTRRGRTDTQYF.

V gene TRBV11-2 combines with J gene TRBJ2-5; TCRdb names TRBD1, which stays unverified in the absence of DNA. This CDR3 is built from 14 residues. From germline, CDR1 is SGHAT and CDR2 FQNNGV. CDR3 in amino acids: CASSLADRSVTQYF.

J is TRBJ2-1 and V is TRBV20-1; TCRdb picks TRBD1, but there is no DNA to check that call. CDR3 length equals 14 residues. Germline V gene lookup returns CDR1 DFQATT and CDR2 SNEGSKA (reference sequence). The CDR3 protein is CSAREAQGRHEQFF.

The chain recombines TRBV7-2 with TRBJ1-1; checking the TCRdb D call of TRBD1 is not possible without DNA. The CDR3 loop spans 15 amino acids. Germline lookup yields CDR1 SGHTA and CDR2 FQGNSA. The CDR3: CASSLDGGRSTEAFF.

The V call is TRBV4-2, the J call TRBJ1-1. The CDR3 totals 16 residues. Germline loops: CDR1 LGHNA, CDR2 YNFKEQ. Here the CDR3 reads CASSHLRVGQDTEAFF.

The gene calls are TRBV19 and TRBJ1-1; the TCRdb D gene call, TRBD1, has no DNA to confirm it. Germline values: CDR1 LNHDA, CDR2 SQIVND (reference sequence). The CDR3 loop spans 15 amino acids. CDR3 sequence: CASSIRRQGDTEAFF.

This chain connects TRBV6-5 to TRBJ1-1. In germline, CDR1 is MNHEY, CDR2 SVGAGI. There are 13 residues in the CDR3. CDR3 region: CASSYGPNTEAFF.

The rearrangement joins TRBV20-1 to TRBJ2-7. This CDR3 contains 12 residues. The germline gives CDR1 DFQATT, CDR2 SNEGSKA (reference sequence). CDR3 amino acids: CSATPREYEQYF.

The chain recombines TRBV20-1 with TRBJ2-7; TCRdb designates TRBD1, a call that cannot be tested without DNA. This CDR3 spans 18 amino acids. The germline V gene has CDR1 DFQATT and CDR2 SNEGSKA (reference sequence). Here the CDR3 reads CSAPRQGRKGTNTYEQYF.

The CDR3 loop is CASSPTRSGQQFF. The chain employs TRBV11-1 and TRBJ2-1; lacking DNA, the TRBD2 call made by TCRdb goes unchecked. The CDR3 extends over 13 amino acids. The germline V gene encodes CDR1 SGHAT and CDR2 FQDESV (reference sequence).

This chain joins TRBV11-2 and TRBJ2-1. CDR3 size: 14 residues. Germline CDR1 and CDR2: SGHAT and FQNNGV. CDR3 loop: CASSFTNRYGEQFF.

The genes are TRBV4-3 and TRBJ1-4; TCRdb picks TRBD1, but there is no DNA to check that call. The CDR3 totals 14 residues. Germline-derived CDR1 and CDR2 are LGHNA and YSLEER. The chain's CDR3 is CASSQGARVGKLFF.

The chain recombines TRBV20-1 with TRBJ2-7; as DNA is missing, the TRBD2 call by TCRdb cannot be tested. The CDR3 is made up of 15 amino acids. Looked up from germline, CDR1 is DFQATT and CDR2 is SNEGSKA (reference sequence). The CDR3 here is CSARVPRGVSYEQYF.

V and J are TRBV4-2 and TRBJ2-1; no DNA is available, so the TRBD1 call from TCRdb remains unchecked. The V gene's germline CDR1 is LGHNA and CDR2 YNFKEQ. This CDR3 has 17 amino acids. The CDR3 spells CASSQAPAAAGDNEQFF.